This T cell receptor beta chain was identified during a study of blood T cell repertoires in COVID-19. As for the study in general: Whether acute or convalescent, the COVID-19 samples came from the United States, Italy and Spain. Sources were T cells, B-cell-depleted T cells, or PBMCs; the material itself was cDNA or gDNA.

This clone appeared a single time. There are 15 residues in the CDR3. Germline V gene data show CDR1 as SGHRS and CDR2 as YFSETQ. Germline trimming cut 2 bases from V and 5 bases from J; bases unmatched to any gene: 9. Original processing methods: Estimates of nucleated cell counts were drawn from the amplification of reference gene primers. Clones were read by immunoSEQ multiplex PCR, and TCRdb kept only the in-frame ones, dropping some. D and trimming come from the DNA, and the V and J calls and clone size come from that table. The sample shows a few hundred thousand clones, 85% of them seen only once.

The sequence was collected from a woman aged 18-35 years with acute or convalescent COVID-19. The chain has TRBV5-1 and TRBJ2-5; TRBD1 matches 7 bases. Sequenced input: peripheral blood. The CDR3 coding sequence is TGCGCCAGCAGCTTAGGCGAGGGGGCGTGGGAGACCCAGTACTTC. Its translation is CASSLGEGAWETQYF.